The clone carrying this T cell receptor beta chain occurred a few times. As yet, its antigen is unknown. The data were taken from a study of beta chain features in type 1 diabetes. Purities over 95% were achieved in all sorted populations. Every bit of the isolated RNA underwent reverse transcription, so sequencing read expressed TCRB transcripts. Profiling relied on immunoSEQ multiplex PCR, and the TCRdb table lists in-frame clones only, not all of them. The table includes around 330,000 clones, 11% detected once. Germline-derived CDR1 and CDR2 are SGHVS and FQNEAQ. The V gene lost 0 bases and the J gene lost 0 bases, with 4 bases spanning the gap. This CDR3 is built from 14 residues. Study-level points and caveats: Patients' naive, central memory and Treg TCRB repertoires seemed closer to one another than those of healthy donors. TCRB CDR3 length was moderately but significantly reduced in all four CD4+ subsets of Type 1 diabetes patients.

The sample consisted of naive CD4+ T cells from blood. This clonotype originated in a woman aged 25 to 39 in good health. The gene calls are TRBV7-8 and TRBJ2-3; D unresolved. The CDR3 nucleotides read TGTGCCAGCAGCTTAGCCAGGAGCACAGATACGCAGTATTTT. It is translated as CASSLARSTDTQYF.